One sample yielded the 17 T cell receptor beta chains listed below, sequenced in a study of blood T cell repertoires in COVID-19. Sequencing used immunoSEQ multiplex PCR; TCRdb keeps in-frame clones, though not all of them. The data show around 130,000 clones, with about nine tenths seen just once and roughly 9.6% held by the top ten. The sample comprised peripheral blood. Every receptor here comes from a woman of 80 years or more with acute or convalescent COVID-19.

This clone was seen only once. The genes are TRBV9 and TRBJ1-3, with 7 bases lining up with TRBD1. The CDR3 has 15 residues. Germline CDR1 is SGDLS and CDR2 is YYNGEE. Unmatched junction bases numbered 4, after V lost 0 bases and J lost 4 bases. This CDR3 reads CASSVAPGQGNTIYF. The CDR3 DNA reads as TGTGCCAGCAGCGTAGCTCCGGGACAGGGAAACACCATATATTTT.

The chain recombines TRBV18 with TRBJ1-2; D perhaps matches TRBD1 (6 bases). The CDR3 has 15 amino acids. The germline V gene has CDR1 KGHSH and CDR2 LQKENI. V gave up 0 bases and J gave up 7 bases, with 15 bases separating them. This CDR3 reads CASSPPIQGVGGYTF. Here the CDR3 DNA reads TGTGCCAGCTCACCACCGATACAGGGAGTTGGTGGCTACACCTTC.

The CDR3 coding sequence is TGTGCTAGTGGTTTGGTACAGACCATGCGAGGACAGGGGGTAGGCAATGAGCAGTTCTTC. Its translation is CASGLVQTMRGQGVGNEQFF. The chain joins TRBV12-5 to TRBJ2-1; 10 bases are shared with TRBD1. The CDR3 has 20 amino acids. Germline trimming cut 0 bases from V and 6 bases from J; bases unmatched to any gene: 17. CDR1 and CDR2 (germline): LGHNT, FRNRAP.

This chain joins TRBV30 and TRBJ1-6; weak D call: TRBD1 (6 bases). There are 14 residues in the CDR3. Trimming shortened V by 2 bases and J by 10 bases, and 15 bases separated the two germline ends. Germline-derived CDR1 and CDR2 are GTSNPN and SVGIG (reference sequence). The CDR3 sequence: CAWSTRAGESPLHF. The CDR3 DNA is TGTGCCTGGAGTACACGGGCAGGGGAATCACCCCTCCACTTT.

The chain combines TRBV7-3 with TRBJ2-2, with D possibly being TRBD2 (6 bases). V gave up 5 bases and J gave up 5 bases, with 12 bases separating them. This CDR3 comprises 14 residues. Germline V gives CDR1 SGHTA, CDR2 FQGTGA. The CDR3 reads CASSLQAGTGELFF. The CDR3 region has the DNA TGTGCCAGCAGCCTCCAGGCGGGAACCGGGGAGCTGTTTTTT.

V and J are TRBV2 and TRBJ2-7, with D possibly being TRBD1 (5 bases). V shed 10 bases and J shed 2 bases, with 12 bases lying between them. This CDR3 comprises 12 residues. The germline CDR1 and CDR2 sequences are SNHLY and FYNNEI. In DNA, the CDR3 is TGTGCCACCGCTGGCAGGGCCTACGAGCAGTACTTC. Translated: CATAGRAYEQYF.

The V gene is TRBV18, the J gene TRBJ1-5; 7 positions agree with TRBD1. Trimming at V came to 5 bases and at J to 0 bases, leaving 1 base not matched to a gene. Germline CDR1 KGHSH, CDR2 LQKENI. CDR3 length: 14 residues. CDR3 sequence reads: CASSGTDSNQPQHF. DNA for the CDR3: TGTGCCAGCTCAGGGACAGATAGCAATCAGCCCCAGCATTTT.

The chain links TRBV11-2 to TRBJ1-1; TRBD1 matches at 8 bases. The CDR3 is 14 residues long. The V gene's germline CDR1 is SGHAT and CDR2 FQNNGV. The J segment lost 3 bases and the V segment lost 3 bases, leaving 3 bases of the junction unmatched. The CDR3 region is CASSLGQAHTEAFF. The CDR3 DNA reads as TGTGCCAGCAGCTTGGGACAGGCCCACACTGAAGCTTTCTTT.

CDR3 bases: TGCGCCAGCAGCTTGGCCGGGGACAGGGGGCCCGGAGAAAAACTGTTTTTT. It is translated as CASSLAGDRGPGEKLFF. V is TRBV5-1 and J is TRBJ1-4, with TRBD1 matching 12 bases. This CDR3 comprises 17 residues. Germline CDR1 SGHRS, CDR2 YFSETQ. With 0 bases clipped from V and 8 bases from J, the junction kept 8 bases outside the gene matches.

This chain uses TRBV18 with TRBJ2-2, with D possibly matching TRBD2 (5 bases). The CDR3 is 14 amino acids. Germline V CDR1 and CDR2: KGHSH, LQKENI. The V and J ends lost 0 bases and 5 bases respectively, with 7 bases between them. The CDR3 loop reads CASSPPEGTGELFF. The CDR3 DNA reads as TGTGCCAGCTCACCACCCGAGGGAACCGGGGAGCTGTTTTTT.

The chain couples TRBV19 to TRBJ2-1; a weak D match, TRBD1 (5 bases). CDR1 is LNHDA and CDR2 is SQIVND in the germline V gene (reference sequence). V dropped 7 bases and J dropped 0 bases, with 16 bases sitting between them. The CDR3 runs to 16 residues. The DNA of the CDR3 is TGTGCCAGTACTCTCGCCTACAGGAGCTCCTACAATGAGCAGTTCTTC. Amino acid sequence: CASTLAYRSSYNEQFF.

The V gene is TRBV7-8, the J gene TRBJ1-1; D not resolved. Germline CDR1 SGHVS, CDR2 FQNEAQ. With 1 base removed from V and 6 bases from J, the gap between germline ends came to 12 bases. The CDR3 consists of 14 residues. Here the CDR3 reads CASSLEPRIPEAFF. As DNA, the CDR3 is TGTGCCAGCAGCTTAGAACCCAGGATACCTGAAGCTTTCTTT.

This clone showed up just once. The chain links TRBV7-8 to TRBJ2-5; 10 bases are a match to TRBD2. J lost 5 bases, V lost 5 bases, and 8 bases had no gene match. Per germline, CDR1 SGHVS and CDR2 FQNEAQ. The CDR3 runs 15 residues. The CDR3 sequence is CASSIGSGGAETQYF. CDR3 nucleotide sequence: TGTGCCAGCAGCATAGGAAGCGGGGGGGCGGAGACCCAGTACTTC.

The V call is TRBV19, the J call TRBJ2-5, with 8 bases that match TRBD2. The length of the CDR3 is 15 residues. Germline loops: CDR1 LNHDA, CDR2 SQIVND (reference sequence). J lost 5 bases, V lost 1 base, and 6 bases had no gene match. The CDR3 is CASSIAGGAWETQYF. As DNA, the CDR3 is TGTGCCAGTAGTATAGCGGGGGGGGCCTGGGAGACCCAGTACTTC. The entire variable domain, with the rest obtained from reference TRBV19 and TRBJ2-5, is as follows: DGGITQSPKYLFRKEGQNVTLSCEQNLNHDAMYWYRQDPGQGLRLIYYSQIVNDFQKGDIAEGYSVSREKKESFPLTVTSAQKNPTAFYLCASSIAGGAWETQYFGPGTRLLVL.

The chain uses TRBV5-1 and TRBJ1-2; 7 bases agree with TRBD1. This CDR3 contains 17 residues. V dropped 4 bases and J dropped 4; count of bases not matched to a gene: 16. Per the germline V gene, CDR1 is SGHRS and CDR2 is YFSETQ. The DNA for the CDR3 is TGCGCCAGCAGCATCTCGGAAGCCAGACAGGGCGGCTATGGCTACACCTTC. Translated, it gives CASSISEARQGGYGYTF. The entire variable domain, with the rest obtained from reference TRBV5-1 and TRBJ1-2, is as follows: KAGVTQTPRYLIKTRGQQVTLSCSPISGHRSVSWYQQTPGQGLQFLFEYFSETQRNKGNFPGRFSGRQFSNSRSEMNVSTLELGDSALYLCASSISEARQGGYGYTFGSGTRLTVV.

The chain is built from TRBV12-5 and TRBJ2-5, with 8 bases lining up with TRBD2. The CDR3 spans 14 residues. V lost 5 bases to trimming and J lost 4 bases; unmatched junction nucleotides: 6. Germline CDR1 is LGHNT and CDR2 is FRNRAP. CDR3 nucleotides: TGTGCTAGTGGTCCGGGGGGGAGCACAGAGACCCAGTACTTC. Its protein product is CASGPGGSTETQYF.

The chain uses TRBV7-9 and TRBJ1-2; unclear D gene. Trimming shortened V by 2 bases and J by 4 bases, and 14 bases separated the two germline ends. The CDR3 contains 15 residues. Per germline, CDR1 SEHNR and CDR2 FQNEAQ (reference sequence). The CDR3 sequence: CASSLYQAPGYGYTF. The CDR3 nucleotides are TGTGCCAGCAGCTTATATCAGGCCCCCGGCTATGGCTACACCTTC.